The next 10 T cell receptor beta chains were all read from a single sample in a study of a mutant IDH1 vaccine in newly diagnosed glioma. These TCRs are of unknown antigen specificity. Produced via immunoSEQ multiplex PCR; TCRdb's table is partial and in-frame only. The repertoire holds 60,000 or so clones, with approximately 80% as singletons. The time point was: week 35, safety follow-up. One vaccine dose held 300 ug of mutant IDH1 20-mer peptide and came with topical imiquimod. The sample was PBMCs, taken from a glioma patient whose treatment included an IDH1 peptide vaccine. The receptors here all came from a man aged 25-45 years with glioma.

The V gene is TRBV7-9, the J gene TRBJ2-2; a possible D gene is TRBD2 (6 bases). The CDR3 runs 16 residues. V was cut by 3 bases and J by 4 bases, with 15 bases left in between. Germline CDR1 reads SEHNR; CDR2 reads FQNEAQ (reference sequence). The CDR3 DNA reads TGTGCCAGCAGCTTTTTGCTGGACTATACCACCGGGGAGCTGTTTTTT. This gives the protein CASSFLLDYTTGELFF.

The chain joins TRBV27 to TRBJ1-1; D is ambiguous. Deletions cut 7 bases from V and 2 bases from J, with 14 bases between. Germline lookup yields CDR1 MNHEY and CDR2 SMNVEV (reference sequence). The CDR3 extends over 14 amino acids. CDR3 region: CASTALDGNTEAFF. CDR3 bases: TGTGCCAGCACCGCATTGGACGGAAACACTGAAGCTTTCTTT.

The sample holds a few counts of this clone. This chain joins TRBV2 and TRBJ1-4, with a possible D match to TRBD1 (5 bases). The V end was cut by 1 base, the J end by 8 bases, with 11 bases between. CDR1 is SNHLY, CDR2 FYNNEI, per germline. The CDR3 extends over 14 amino acids. CDR3 in amino acids: CASSEGRGGEKLFF. The DNA for the CDR3 is TGTGCCAGCAGTGAAGGTAGGGGTGGGGAAAAACTGTTTTTT.

The chain uses TRBV7-9 and TRBJ2-5, with a weak D call TRBD1 (5 bases). This CDR3 has 13 residues. Per germline, CDR1 SEHNR and CDR2 FQNEAQ (reference sequence). V was shortened by 5 bases and J by 5 bases, with 12 bases between the two germline ends. DNA of the CDR3: TGTGCCAGCAGCACCAGGGTTGGGGAGACCCAGTACTTC. This encodes CASSTRVGETQYF. Based on the CDR3 plus reference TRBV7-9 and TRBJ2-5, the full variable domain is DTGVSQNPRHKITKRGQNVTFRCDPISEHNRLYWYRQTLGQGPEFLTYFQNEAQLEKSRLLSDRFSAERPKGSFSTLEIQRTEQGDSAMYLCASSTRVGETQYFGPGTRLLVL.

This sequence joins TRBV7-9 and TRBJ2-1; 9 bases fit TRBD1. Germline values: CDR1 SEHNR, CDR2 FQNEAQ (reference sequence). This CDR3 has 15 amino acids. The V gene end was trimmed by 1 base and the J gene end by 6 bases; junction bases not matched to a gene: 4. The CDR3 region is CASSLGQGVINEQFF. The CDR3 nucleotides read TGTGCCAGCAGCTTAGGACAGGGGGTTATCAATGAGCAGTTCTTC.

The genes are TRBV5-6 and TRBJ2-7; D is uncertain. Germline V gene sequence: CDR1 SGHDT, CDR2 YYEEEE. Trimming cost V 3 bases and J 4 bases, with 5 bases left between them. CDR3 size: 11 residues. CDR3 coding DNA: TGTGCCAGCAGCTCATATTACGAGCAGTACTTC. Protein: CASSSYYEQYF.

The V gene is TRBV7-9, the J gene TRBJ1-6, with D hard to call. CDR3 length equals 15 residues. Trimming cost V 5 bases and J 9 bases, with 17 bases left between them. Germline-derived CDR1 and CDR2 are SEHNR and FQNEAQ (reference sequence). DNA of the CDR3: TGTGCCAGCAGCGAACGAGGACTCATCGGTTCACCCCTCCACTTT. It yields the protein CASSERGLIGSPLHF.

This chain connects TRBV5-6 to TRBJ1-6; D call uncertain. The V and J ends lost 4 bases and 0 bases respectively, with 11 bases between them. The CDR3 length is 16 residues. Germline lookup yields CDR1 SGHDT and CDR2 YYEEEE. The DNA of the CDR3 is TGTGCCAGCAGCCCGGCTGGGCTCTCCTATAATTCACCCCTCCACTTT. The encoded protein is CASSPAGLSYNSPLHF.

There are a few counts of this clone. The chain combines TRBV27 with TRBJ1-6; D is perhaps TRBD1 (5 bases). CDR3 length equals 14 residues. Germline V gives CDR1 MNHEY, CDR2 SMNVEV (reference sequence). Trimming pared 2 bases from V and 6 bases from J, leaving 8 bases between. CDR3 in amino acids: CASSLAGFNSPLHF. The CDR3, as DNA: TGTGCCAGCAGTTTAGCAGGGTTTAATTCACCCCTCCACTTT.

This clone was seen once. This chain joins TRBV19 and TRBJ1-2; 7 bases align to TRBD1. The CDR3 is 15 amino acids. V shed 5 bases, J shed 7 bases, and the junction held 13 bases outside the gene matches. The germline gives CDR1 LNHDA, CDR2 SQIVND (reference sequence). The CDR3 bases are TGTGCCAGTAGTCCCCAGACAGGGTTTCTTGCTGGCTACACCTTC. It is translated as CASSPQTGFLAGYTF. Using reference TRBV19 and TRBJ1-2 for the parts outside the CDR3, the full variable domain is DGGITQSPKYLFRKEGQNVTLSCEQNLNHDAMYWYRQDPGQGLRLIYYSQIVNDFQKGDIAEGYSVSREKKESFPLTVTSAQKNPTAFYLCASSPQTGFLAGYTFGSGTRLTVV.